This T cell receptor beta chain was sequenced in a study of cytomegalovirus exposure and HLA in healthy donors (dated 2017 in TCRdb). In the study overall: An earlier analysis of approximately 590 of the donors reported roughly 270 Gb of sequence data and around 120 million unique TCR beta sequences from about 180 million T cells. The genetic ancestry cluster associated with self-reported Caucasian donors included over 80% of the approximately 410 genotyped donors. To study patterns of TCR occurrence, a later analysis re-analyzed previously published TCR beta repertoires from around 660 donors and added high-resolution HLA genotyping. HLA typing covered class I and class II loci at four-digit resolution. A separate validation cohort of about 110 different subjects was used in addition to the roughly 670-subject first cohort. Rather than drawing on any new phenotypic data, the later analysis identified candidate immune exposures from TCR beta sequences and the way those sequences occurred across donors. Donor age, sex, ethnicity and CMV serostatus were compiled together with the repertoire data. Genome-wide SNP genotypes for about three fifths of the 666 donors were used in a later genetic analysis, which treated that subset as a discovery cohort. Typing coverage differed by locus: A, B, C, DRB1 and DQB1 were typed in about 620-640 donors, DQA1 in about 510, DPA1 in approximately 610, and DPB1 in around 490. All discovery cohort repertoires had been generated on a single sequencing platform. Using immunosequencing, the study profiled T cell repertoires from 500 to 800 subjects and related those repertoires to cytomegalovirus serostatus. Approximately 310 gigabases of sequencing data and approximately 92 million unique TCR sequences made up an early release that covered 500 to 700 HLA-typed donors. Because of strong linkage in the cohort, roughly five DR-DQ haplotypes were treated as single units for association and clustering. The study combined high-throughput TCR immunosequencing, statistical association of individual TCRs with disease status, and machine learning to predict cytomegalovirus infection status. On average, 235,054 unique TCR beta nucleotide sequences were sequenced per donor among some 420 genotyped donors of the cohort, with roughly 20% of those sequences being non-productive. In an earlier analysis of roughly 540 of the donors, high-throughput TCR beta sequencing was used to judge whether each TCR beta V gene segment behaved as functional or pseudogenic. The study aimed to test whether cataloging public T cell receptors could reveal signatures of past pathogen exposure. Broader findings and caveats from the paper: Because HLA typing was unavailable for some donors at each locus, only the typed subset was used in association tests. Compared with the 666-donor mean, donors in an Asian-associated ancestry cluster had fewer N-insertions in productive TCRs, according to a later genetic analysis. Only TCR beta chains were sequenced in this cohort, and the absence of alpha or paired-chain data limited detectable features. The classifier was reported to diagnose cytomegalovirus status with high specificity and sensitivity in both the original and validation cohorts. The sequencing pipeline was judged likely to have produced a cluster of highly shared sequence variants as a technical artifact. Broadly in line with IMGT annotations, most TCR beta V segments showed up in productive rearrangements about 87% or about 30% of the time in an earlier analysis of a few hundred of the donors. The authors suggested that the approach could potentially be extended to other disease states and immunological phenotypes. In a later analysis, several top co-occurrence clusters were reported to appear linked to parvovirus B19, influenza, CMV and Epstein-Barr virus. Assigning TCR associations to individual alleles was difficult when HLA alleles, especially DR and DQ, strongly co-occurred. V-gene and J-gene trimming of TCR beta chains was associated with a missense DCLRE1C variant in a later genetic analysis, and the association was replicated in an independent cohort. A further reported finding was that TCR beta sequences accurately predicted the HLA-A and HLA-B alleles for most subjects in the first cohort. A total of about 180 TCR beta chains were listed by the study as associated with cytomegalovirus. Because counts were too low, some 17 rarely observed V segments, including chromosome 9 orphons, were excluded from the earlier analysis of fewer than 650 of the donors. Specific HLA alleles were associated with 15,000 to 20,000 TCR beta sequences at a false discovery rate of 0.05 in a later analysis. Most TCR sequences were seen in very few donors, while some public TCRs were found in many individuals. Compared with equally common non-associated chains, HLA-associated TCR beta chains in a later analysis were more clonally expanded and had lower generation probabilities. Roughly uniform sequencing depth across donors was assumed in presence/absence analyses, although this assumption may not hold. The 87-base-pair reads could not distinguish some IMGT-functional V segments, including TRBV6-2 and TRBV6-3, so those segments were excluded. According to a later analysis, most CMV-associated TCR beta chains appeared to be HLA-restricted, and the HLA associations seemed to be driven largely by CMV exposure. In a later analysis, TCR association rates were found to vary across HLA loci, with the most associated TCRs seen for DRB1 alleles and the fewest for HLA-C alleles. Linkage disequilibrium might explain the correlated functional status among segregating V segments, but an unknown experimental factor could not be excluded. The only immune exposure information available for the cohort was CMV serostatus. In vitro tests confirmed that a few of the cytomegalovirus-associated TCR beta chains recognize cytomegalovirus antigens.

The cohort comprised 666 healthy bone marrow donors. Cohort members were all nominally healthy when sampled, although unrecorded immune exposures were likely present. The donor was CMV seropositive and belonged to the group of 250 to 350 seropositive cohort members. Every donor gave a peripheral blood sample, and the peripheral blood mononuclear cells from that sample were used for TCR beta sequencing. Genomic DNA was extracted from the blood cell samples with the Qiagen DNeasy Blood Extraction Kit. A few counts support this clone. It lacks a known antigen. One base away there is no much larger clone; base qualities are not given. Measured from the cysteine to the phenylalanine, the CDR3 is 14 residues long. Only the CDR3 region is kept as DNA, spanning 42 bases read in frame from base 1. V is shortened by 5 bases, J by 6 bases, and the region joining them spans 15 bases. Reading the germline V gene (reference sequence) gives CDR1 SSHAT and CDR2 FNYEAQ.

Receptor amplification or capture employed the immunoSEQ multiplex PCR assay. For the multiplex PCR, a mixture combining 60 forward primers for TCR Vbeta segments and 13 reverse primers for TCR Jbeta segments was used. The CDR3 region of rearranged TCR beta genes was amplified from genomic DNA with a multiplex PCR assay. Amplified TCR beta libraries were sequenced as 87-base-pair reads on the Illumina HiSeq System. Turning to the authors' computational methods: A later analysis counted about 80 million unique TCR beta chains across the roughly 700 repertoires, and around 12 million of these chains were shared by at least two donors. A nearest-neighbor algorithm error-corrected the raw reads and collapsed the reads into unique sequences, merging closely related sequences to remove PCR and sequencing errors. To assign V, D and J gene segments, CDR3 sequences were aligned to IMGT reference sequences. For a sequence to be retained, at least a six-nucleotide match to both a V gene segment and a J gene segment was required. Rearrangements were classified as productive when the CDR3 lacked stop codons and remained in frame with V and J, and all other rearrangements were classified as non-productive. Following IMGT convention, CDR3 was defined as the stretch from the second conserved V-encoded cysteine up to the conserved J-encoded phenylalanine. In an earlier analysis of approximately 500 of the donors, sequences lacking an unambiguous match to a single V gene segment were excluded. In an earlier analysis of approximately 590 of the donors, V segments were called functional above 56.7% productive rearrangements and were called segregating when the between-donor standard deviation exceeded 5%. To diagnose cytomegalovirus status from the catalog of TCR beta chain sequences, a statistical classification framework was built. In a later analysis, TCR nucleotide sequences were compared against IMGT/GENE-DB human TR gene sequences so that V and J genes could be assigned. In a later analysis, CDR3 sequences and most-parsimonious VDJ recombination scenarios were assigned using the TCRdist pipeline. In a later analysis, every TCR beta chain was defined by the combination of its CDR3 amino acid sequence and its V-gene family, and reads without a unique V-gene family were dropped. A later analysis removed 600 or so highly shared, low-generation-probability nucleotide sequences to deal with suspected cross-contamination and a sequencing artifact. A later analysis calculated a clonal expansion index for each public chain from normalized within-repertoire ranks of inferred template counts. In a later analysis, generation probabilities were computed using a VDJ recombination model fitted to out-of-frame rearrangements, and the results were checked against IGoR. A later analysis scored TCR-TCR, TCR-HLA and TCR-CMV co-occurrence with hypergeometric tests, applying a repertoire-size bias correction to TCR pairs. False discovery rates were estimated in a later analysis by permuting HLA or CMV assignments 20 times. In a later analysis, co-occurring TCRs were grouped using DBSCAN, and TCRdist sequence similarity was added for clustering within HLA-allele-positive subsets. Repertoires with fewer than 30,000 or more than 120,000 public chains, plus five repertoires with anomalous nucleotide sharing, were excluded from co-occurrence clustering. TCRdb stores this immuneACCESS table with in-frame sequences only. Part of the clones is absent; in the studies checked, under half of the shortfall reflects unresolved V genes, and no reason is known for the rest. V, J and clone size were drawn from that table, and D and trimming were deduced from the DNA. Counted in this sample were under 300,000 clones; 84% of them appeared once. Of the sample, roughly 2% is held by the ten largest clones.

This sequence was found in a woman aged 40-49 years in good health and CMV-seropositive. The specimen was PBMCs. The chain was built from TRBV7-7 and TRBJ2-3, and TRBD2 may be the D gene, going by 7 matching bases. The CDR3 in this case is CASSAAGARDTQYF. The DNA reads TGTGCCAGCAGCGCCGCGGGGGCGCGGGATACGCAGTATTTT.